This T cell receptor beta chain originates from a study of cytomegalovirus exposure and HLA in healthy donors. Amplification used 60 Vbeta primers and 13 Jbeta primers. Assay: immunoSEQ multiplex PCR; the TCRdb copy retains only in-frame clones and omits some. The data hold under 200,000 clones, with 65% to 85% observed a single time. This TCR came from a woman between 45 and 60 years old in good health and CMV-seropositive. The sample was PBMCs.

The CDR3 here is CASANTQGAYNEQFF. CDR3 bases: TGTGCCAGCGCGAATACGCAGGGGGCCTACAATGAGCAGTTCTTC. The chain has TRBV9 and TRBJ2-1; 7 bases match TRBD1. Per the germline V gene, CDR1 is SGDLS and CDR2 is YYNGEE. The CDR3 length is 15 residues. The trim removed 7 bases at V and 2 bases at J, leaving 9 bases unmatched.